This T cell receptor (beta chain) was captured by sequencing in a study of blood T cell repertoires in COVID-19. Authors' methods: Using reference gene primer amplification, nucleated cell counts were estimated. Clones were read by immunoSEQ multiplex PCR, and TCRdb kept only the in-frame ones, dropping some. Clonal size and the V and J genes are those of that table, whereas D and trimming came from the DNA. The table lists just under 65,000 clones, roughly 80% of them singletons. Germline CDR1 reads LGHNA; CDR2 reads YNFKEQ. V lost 5 bases and J 5 bases, leaving 8 bases between the germline ends. CDR3 length equals 12 residues.

The specimen sequenced was peripheral blood. V usage is TRBV4-2 and J usage is TRBJ2-3; D is ambiguous. The TCR originated in a man in his sixties with COVID-19, enrolled during active disease. The chain's CDR3 is CASSADLDTQYF. DNA of the CDR3: TGTGCCAGCAGCGCTGACTTAGATACGCAGTATTTT.